Here is one TCR beta chain with its context. Sequenced by immunoSEQ multiplex PCR; TCRdb stores in-frame clones only, minus some. The table shows roughly 290,000 clones, with 80% to 90% occurring only once. The sample comes from a study of blood T cell repertoires in COVID-19. Sequencing input: PBMCs or T cells enriched from blood (not recorded which). This TCR was recovered from a man aged 30-40 years who had recovered from COVID-19.

This chain's CDR3 is CASSLVYSGTGELFF. The CDR3 DNA reads as TGTGCCAGCAGCTTAGTCTACAGCGGCACCGGGGAGCTGTTTTTT. The gene calls are TRBV7-2 and TRBJ2-2, with D maybe TRBD2 (5 bases). The germline V gene encodes CDR1 SGHTA and CDR2 FQGNSA. The CDR3 runs 15 residues. V was cut by 1 base and J by 4 bases, with 10 bases left in between. Looking up the rest from reference TRBV7-2 and TRBJ2-2 gives the full variable domain: GAGVSQSPSNKVTEKGKDVELRCDPISGHTALYWYRQSLGQGLEFLIYFQGNSAPDKSGLPSDRFSAERTGGSVSTLTIQRTQQEDSAVYLCASSLVYSGTGELFFGEGSRLTVL.